This T cell receptor beta chain was obtained from a study of blood T cell repertoires in COVID-19. The CDR3 is 15 residues long. Deletions cut 5 bases from V and 0 bases from J, with 10 bases between. Germline CDR1 reads SGHTA; CDR2 reads FQGNSA. Those enrolled, adults aged 18 to 89 years, came from around 24 US areas. Donors were grouped by their self-reported clinical history. Generated by immunoSEQ multiplex PCR, the TCRdb table keeps only in-frame clones and is missing some. The profile shows about 480,000 clones, approximately 88% of them singletons. The sample consisted of PBMCs or T cells enriched from blood (not recorded which). This TCR derives from a woman in her thirties or forties who had recovered from COVID-19. The genes are TRBV7-2 and TRBJ1-4; D gene ambiguous. CDR3 nucleotides: TGTGCCAGCAGCCGTACATACGCAACTAATGAAAAACTGTTTTTT. Translating gives CASSRTYATNEKLFF.